This entry lists 28 T cell receptor beta chains sequenced from one sample in a study of blood T cell repertoires in COVID-19. Only in-frame clones appear in the TCRdb table, and some are missing; sequencing was by immunoSEQ multiplex PCR. Of a few hundred thousand clones in the sample, 85% were seen once. The material sequenced was peripheral blood. The source of these receptors is a woman aged 18-29 years with acute or convalescent COVID-19.

The J gene is TRBJ1-5, the V gene TRBV7-9; TRBD1 is a possible D gene (6 bases). In germline, CDR1 is SEHNR, CDR2 FQNEAQ (reference sequence). V dropped 4 bases and J dropped 2 bases, with 15 bases sitting between them. The CDR3 contains 16 residues. CDR3 protein: CASSSSRTDRNQPQHF. The CDR3 bases are TGTGCCAGCAGCTCTAGCCGGACAGACCGCAATCAGCCCCAGCATTTT.

This rearrangement joins TRBV5-5 to TRBJ2-7; D gene unclear. V was shortened by 1 base and J by 7 bases, with 12 bases between the two germline ends. CDR1 and CDR2 (germline): SGHKS, YYEKEE (reference sequence). The CDR3 has 13 amino acids. DNA of the CDR3: TGTGCCAGCAGCTTGCGGTATCTCGGGGAGCAGTACTTC. Its protein product is CASSLRYLGEQYF. Complete variable domain (other parts from reference TRBV5-5 and TRBJ2-7): DAGVTQSPTHLIKTRGQQVTLRCSPISGHKSVSWYQQVLGQGPQFIFQYYEKEERGRGNFPDRFSARQFPNYSSELNVNALLLGDSALYLCASSLRYLGEQYFGPGTRLTVT.

The V call is TRBV7-3, the J call TRBJ2-1; weak D call: TRBD2 (6 bases). Germline V CDR1 and CDR2: SGHTA, FQGTGA. The CDR3 is 18 residues long. V was shortened by 2 bases and J by 3 bases, with 20 bases between the two germline ends. DNA of the CDR3: TGTGCCAGCAGCTTATCTTCCCAGAGTAGCGGATACTACAATGAGCAGTTCTTC. Translated: CASSLSSQSSGYYNEQFF.

This clone showed up just a few times. This chain links TRBV5-1 with TRBJ1-1; D is perhaps TRBD1 (5 bases). Germline lookup yields CDR1 SGHRS and CDR2 YFSETQ. Trimming shortened V by 0 bases and J by 0 bases, and 15 bases separated the two germline ends. The CDR3 extends over 17 amino acids. The CDR3 is CASSLAMGRGMNTEAFF. The DNA of the CDR3 is TGCGCCAGCAGCTTGGCGATGGGAAGGGGCATGAACACTGAAGCTTTCTTT.

The chain couples TRBV9 to TRBJ1-5; no clear D. Trimming cost V 3 bases and J 0 bases, with 7 bases left between them. CDR3 length: 14 amino acids. Germline assignment: CDR1 SGDLS and CDR2 YYNGEE. The DNA for the CDR3 is TGTGCCAGCAGCGCGGAGTATAGCAATCAGCCCCAGCATTTT. Translation: CASSAEYSNQPQHF.

This chain uses TRBV19 with TRBJ2-1; 7 bases are shared with TRBD2. CDR1 LNHDA and CDR2 SQIVND come from the germline V gene (reference sequence). The CDR3 contains 15 residues. After removal of 5 bases from V and 4 bases from J, the junction contained 8 bases not matched to a gene. CDR3: CASSAASGVYNEQFF. The CDR3, as DNA: TGTGCCAGTAGTGCAGCTAGCGGAGTTTACAATGAGCAGTTCTTC.

The V gene is TRBV9, the J gene TRBJ2-7; unclear D gene. The germline V and J ends were trimmed by 0 bases and 1 base, with 11 bases remaining between them. Germline V CDR1 and CDR2: SGDLS, YYNGEE. The CDR3 has 15 amino acids. This chain's CDR3 is CASSVGHSRSYEQYF. Here the CDR3 DNA reads TGTGCCAGCAGCGTAGGTCACAGCAGATCCTACGAGCAGTACTTC.

V gene TRBV6-5 combines with J gene TRBJ1-3, with TRBD1 as a possible D gene (6 bases). The germline gives CDR1 MNHEY, CDR2 SVGAGI. The CDR3 contains 15 residues. V was pared by 0 bases and J by 5 bases, with 11 bases between. The CDR3 reads CASSYSDSRRNTIYF. The CDR3 DNA sequence: TGTGCCAGCAGTTACTCGGACAGCCGTAGAAACACCATATATTTT.

V gene TRBV21-1 combines with J gene TRBJ2-2; TRBD2 is taken as the D call from the table, unchecked against the DNA. TRBV21-1 is classified as a pseudogene. The CDR3 spans 17 residues. CDR3 loop: CATEPTVQRPGSGELFF. Here the CDR3 DNA reads TGTGCCACCGAGCCTACGGTCCAGCGCCCCGGGTCCGGGGAGCTGTTTTTT.

The rearrangement links TRBV6-1 to TRBJ1-3, with TRBD1 matching over 7 bases. V dropped 2 bases and J dropped 4; count of bases not matched to a gene: 5. This CDR3 comprises 15 residues. Germline V gene lookup returns CDR1 MNHNS and CDR2 SASEGT. The DNA for the CDR3 is TGTGCCAGCAGTGAATTGGGGACAGAAGGAAACACCATATATTTT. Translation: CASSELGTEGNTIYF.

This clone was counted at least ten times. The chain couples TRBV28 to TRBJ1-5; 8 nucleotides agree with TRBD1. V shed 5 bases, J shed 7 bases, and the junction held 10 bases outside the gene matches. The CDR3 covers 15 residues. From germline, CDR1 is MDHEN and CDR2 SYDVKM. CDR3 bases: TGTGCCAGCAGTCCCTATCAGGGGGCGGGGCAGCCCCAGCATTTT. It translates to CASSPYQGAGQPQHF.

The V gene is TRBV11-3, the J gene TRBJ1-1, with D unresolved. V was cut by 4 bases and J by 7 bases, with 13 bases left in between. This CDR3 has 13 residues. The germline gives CDR1 SGHNT, CDR2 YENEEA. Written as DNA, the CDR3 is TGTGCCAGCAGCTCTGCACAGTCAAGTGAAGCTTTCTTT. Translated: CASSSAQSSEAFF.

This clone came up a few times. The chain is built from TRBV15 and TRBJ1-1; TRBD1 matches 8 bases. The V segment lost 9 bases and the J segment 4 bases; nucleotides outside the gene matches: 13. The CDR3 has 15 residues. Per the germline V gene, CDR1 is LNHNV and CDR2 is YYDKDF (reference sequence). CDR3 sequence: CATKDRGGGSTEAFF. CDR3 DNA sequence: TGTGCCACTAAAGACAGGGGAGGAGGTAGCACTGAAGCTTTCTTT.

The CDR3 DNA reads as TGTGCCAGTAGTCAGAACGTTAATTCACCCCTCCACTTT. This translates into CASSQNVNSPLHF. V and J are TRBV19 and TRBJ1-6; D remains unclear. The germline V and J ends were trimmed by 5 bases and 6 bases, with 8 bases remaining between them. CDR3 length: 13 residues. Germline V CDR1 and CDR2: LNHDA, SQIVND (reference sequence).

The CDR3 DNA reads as TGTGCCAGCAGCTTAGGAGGGGCATCCCTTAACTATGGCTACACCTTC. This gives the protein CASSLGGASLNYGYTF. The chain employs TRBV7-3 and TRBJ1-2; TRBD1 might be the D (5 bases). There are 16 residues in the CDR3. Germline V gene data show CDR1 as SGHTA and CDR2 as FQGTGA. V shed 2 bases and J shed 1 base, with 14 bases lying between them.

V usage is TRBV4-2 and J usage is TRBJ1-6; D is unclear. V was pared by 0 bases and J by 4 bases, with 13 bases between. CDR1 LGHNA and CDR2 YNFKEQ come from the germline V gene. This CDR3 contains 17 residues. For the CDR3, the DNA is TGTGCCAGCAGCCAAGAGGCCGGGGATACTTATAATTCACCCCTCCACTTT. This gives the protein CASSQEAGDTYNSPLHF.

This clone appeared a single time. V gene TRBV5-8 combines with J gene TRBJ2-7; D might be TRBD1 (6 bases). CDR3 length equals 14 residues. Germline V lookup: CDR1 SGHTS, CDR2 YDEGEE. Trimming took off 4 bases at V and 2 bases at J, with 13 bases between the two ends. The CDR3 DNA follows: TGTGCCAGCAGCAAGCCCGGGACACCCTACGAGCAGTACTTC. Amino acids: CASSKPGTPYEQYF.

The chain recombines TRBV6-1 with TRBJ2-3; 8 bases align to TRBD2. Germline-derived CDR1 and CDR2 are MNHNS and SASEGT. With V trimmed by 1 base and J by 14 bases, 8 bases remained unmatched. The CDR3 has 13 residues. CDR3: CASSEGGTRAGYF. The CDR3 nucleotides read TGTGCCAGCAGTGAAGGGGGGACTAGGGCTGGGTATTTT.

The V and J genes are TRBV7-2 and TRBJ2-1; D is uncertain. The V end lost 10 bases, the J end lost 4 bases, and 8 bases lay between the germline ends. Germline V gene sequence: CDR1 SGHTA, CDR2 FQGNSA. The CDR3 is 11 residues long. The CDR3: CAIGGYNEQFF. As DNA, the CDR3 is TGTGCCATCGGCGGTTACAATGAGCAGTTCTTC.

This clone was seen ten or more times. This sequence joins TRBV28 and TRBJ1-5; a weak D match, TRBD1 (5 bases). The V gene lost 6 bases and the J gene lost 2 bases, with 11 bases spanning the gap. The CDR3 covers 14 residues. The V gene's germline CDR1 is MDHEN and CDR2 SYDVKM. This CDR3 is CASSPEGGNQPQHF. The CDR3 nucleotides are TGTGCCAGCAGCCCCGAAGGGGGCAATCAGCCCCAGCATTTT.

The V gene is TRBV19, the J gene TRBJ2-6, with 12 bases identical to TRBD2. The V gene end was trimmed by 10 bases and the J gene end by 0 bases; junction bases not matched to a gene: 16. From germline, CDR1 is LNHDA and CDR2 SQIVND (reference sequence). This CDR3 region has 20 residues. The CDR3 protein is CATSPPRTSGDSSGANVLTF. In nucleotides, the CDR3 is TGTGCCACCTCCCCCCCCCGGACTAGCGGGGATAGCTCTGGGGCCAACGTCCTGACTTTC.

The chain links TRBV7-6 to TRBJ2-5; no clear D gene. Germline CDR1 is SGHVS and CDR2 is FNYEAQ. Trimming shortened V by 6 bases and J by 3 bases, and 5 bases separated the two germline ends. The CDR3 consists of 11 residues. The CDR3 coding sequence is TGTGCCAGCAGTCTAAAAGAGACCCAGTACTTC. As protein: CASSLKETQYF.

This clone appeared a few times. The gene calls are TRBV28 and TRBJ1-5; tentatively, D is TRBD1 (6 bases). The CDR3 sequence is 15 residues long. CDR1 is MDHEN and CDR2 is SYDVKM in the germline V gene. V was clipped by 5 bases and J by 0 bases, with 11 bases between them. CDR3 region: CASSIIQGSNQPQHF. The CDR3 DNA follows: TGTGCCAGCAGTATCATACAGGGTAGCAATCAGCCCCAGCATTTT.

The rearrangement joins TRBV7-2 to TRBJ2-7, with TRBD2 matching 12 bases. Germline lookup yields CDR1 SGHTA and CDR2 FQGNSA. The V gene end was trimmed by 5 bases and the J gene end by 3 bases; junction bases not matched to a gene: 5. This CDR3 has 15 amino acids. The CDR3 nucleotides are TGTGCCAGCAGCAAGTCACTAGCGGGAGGCTACGAGCAGTACTTC. Translation: CASSKSLAGGYEQYF.

This rearrangement joins TRBV9 to TRBJ2-5; 8 nucleotides align to TRBD2. Looked up from germline, CDR1 is SGDLS and CDR2 is YYNGEE. The V gene end was trimmed by 4 bases and the J gene end by 3 bases; junction bases not matched to a gene: 11. The CDR3 is made up of 16 amino acids. The CDR3 here is CASSTPGGGWEETQYF. CDR3 sequence (DNA): TGTGCCAGCAGCACCCCTGGCGGGGGGTGGGAAGAGACCCAGTACTTC.

This clone was seen more than once but under ten times. The chain links TRBV29-1 to TRBJ1-1; D not certain. Trimming removed 5 bases at V and 0 bases at J, with 4 bases between. CDR1 and CDR2 from the germline V gene are SQVTM and ANQGSEA. The CDR3 spans 11 residues. The CDR3 sequence is CSVLMNTEAFF. DNA of the CDR3: TGCAGCGTTTTAATGAACACTGAAGCTTTCTTT. Together with reference TRBV29-1 and TRBJ1-1, the CDR3 gives the full variable domain: SAVISQKPSRDICQRGTSLTIQCQVDSQVTMMFWYRQQPGQSLTLIATANQGSEATYESGFVIDKFPISRPNLTFSTLTVSNMSPEDSSIYLCSVLMNTEAFFGQGTRLTVV.

The chain couples TRBV7-9 to TRBJ1-6, with 7 bases matching TRBD1. CDR1 and CDR2 (germline): SEHNR, FQNEAQ (reference sequence). This CDR3 comprises 14 residues. V lost 1 base, J lost 8 bases, and 2 bases stayed unmatched. CDR3 residues: CASSLGDRDSPLHF. The CDR3 DNA is TGTGCCAGCAGCTTAGGTGACAGGGATTCACCCCTCCACTTT.

The V and J genes are TRBV7-8 and TRBJ2-7; TRBD2 aligns across 7 bases. Germline-derived CDR1 and CDR2 are SGHVS and FQNEAQ. This CDR3 contains 16 residues. Germline trimming cut 4 bases from V and 3 bases from J; bases unmatched to any gene: 12. CDR3 nucleotides: TGTGCCAGCAGCTGGGCAACCGGGACTAAACTCTACGAGCAGTACTTC. This gives the protein CASSWATGTKLYEQYF.